Below are 6 T cell receptor beta chains sequenced from a single sample in a study of cytomegalovirus exposure and HLA in healthy donors. The PCR used 60 Vbeta and 13 Jbeta primers. Profiling relied on immunoSEQ multiplex PCR, and the TCRdb table lists in-frame clones only, not all of them. This table has more than 150,000 clones, around four fifths appearing once. The sample consisted of PBMCs. All receptors come from a woman aged 25 to 39 in good health and CMV-seronegative.

V usage is TRBV27 and J usage is TRBJ1-1; possibly TRBD1 for D (5 bases). Trimming cost V 5 bases and J 4 bases, with 8 bases left between them. The CDR3 length is 12 residues. Per germline, CDR1 MNHEY and CDR2 SMNVEV (reference sequence). Written as DNA, the CDR3 is TGTGCCAGCAGTCCCGGGGGCACTGAAGCTTTCTTT. It is translated as CASSPGGTEAFF.

This clone was counted between two and nine times. Here the CDR3 reads CASSSQGWDTEAFF. In DNA, the CDR3 is TGTGCCAGCAGTTCTCAGGGATGGGACACTGAAGCTTTCTTT. The chain uses TRBV27 and TRBJ1-1, with D possibly matching TRBD1 (5 bases). The CDR3 has 14 amino acids. Germline lookup yields CDR1 MNHEY and CDR2 SMNVEV (reference sequence). The V end was cut by 4 bases, the J end by 3 bases, with 12 bases between.

The V gene is TRBV6-1, the J gene TRBJ2-7; 11 bases are a match to TRBD1. The germline CDR1 and CDR2 sequences are MNHNS and SASEGT. There are 15 residues in the CDR3. With 2 bases clipped from V and 6 bases from J, the junction kept 6 bases outside the gene matches. This chain's CDR3 is CASSEMGTGGSEQYF. The DNA for the CDR3 is TGTGCCAGCAGTGAAATGGGGACAGGGGGGAGCGAGCAGTACTTC.

The table lists this clone with a count of one. The rearrangement links TRBV5-4 to TRBJ2-1, with 10 bases lining up with TRBD2. The ends lost 3 bases at V and 8 bases at J; junction bases unmatched: 8. Germline-derived CDR1 and CDR2 are SGHNT and YYREEE (reference sequence). The CDR3 contains 15 residues. The CDR3 protein is CASSSPAGGLYEQFF. The CDR3 coding sequence is TGTGCCAGCAGCTCGCCAGCGGGGGGGTTGTATGAGCAGTTCTTC.

The CDR3 nucleotides read TGTGCCAGCAGTGAAGTAGAGGGGACAGGCGAAGCTTTCTTT. Translation gives CASSEVEGTGEAFF. The chain links TRBV2 to TRBJ1-1; 8 bases are a match to TRBD1. The CDR3 covers 14 residues. Losses at the gene ends were 1 base for V and 8 bases for J; bases not matched to a gene: 6. Germline V gene data show CDR1 as SNHLY and CDR2 as FYNNEI.

The rearrangement links TRBV14 to TRBJ2-5; a weak D match, TRBD1 (6 bases). This CDR3 region has 15 residues. The germline gives CDR1 SGHDN, CDR2 FVKESK. Trimming shortened V by 4 bases and J by 3 bases, and 15 bases separated the two germline ends. In DNA form, the CDR3 reads TGTGCCAGCAGCCCAGGGGACCTACGAAAAGAGACCCAGTACTTC. Its protein product is CASSPGDLRKETQYF.